These 13 T cell receptor beta chains originate from one sample sequenced in a study of identical twins. One entry per CDR3 protein results from TCRdb running MiXCR on the 5' RACE reads. This repertoire shows roughly 770,000 distinct CDR3 sequences, about 20% found once; its top ten account for around 14%. These data also featured in a second study, about T cells expressing NK-cell markers.

Sequencing used PBMCs. The receptors stem from a woman aged 18 to 35 in good health.

The chain joins TRBV5-1 to TRBJ2-5; TRBD2 agrees at 7 bases. Losses at the gene ends were 1 base for V and 1 base for J; bases not matched to a gene: 4. CDR3 length: 15 amino acids. CDR1 and CDR2 (germline): SGHRS, YFSETQ. CDR3 residues: CASSLLGGIQETQYF. The CDR3 DNA sequence: TGCGCCAGCAGCTTGTTGGGAGGGATCCAAGAGACCCAGTACTTC.

CDR3 region: CASSLLAGSNEQYF. The DNA of the CDR3 is TGTGCCAGCAGCCTACTAGCGGGATCCAACGAGCAGTACTTC. V and J are TRBV12-3 or TRBV12-4 and TRBJ2-7, with 10 bases identical to TRBD2. There are 14 residues in the CDR3. With V trimmed by 6 bases and J by 5 bases, 7 bases remained unmatched.

The chain is built from TRBV27 and TRBJ2-1; D is perhaps TRBD1 (6 bases). From germline, CDR1 is MNHEY and CDR2 SMNVEV (reference sequence). The CDR3 has 14 amino acids. Trimming pared 8 bases from V and 5 bases from J, leaving 16 bases between. CDR3 amino acids: CASHADRYNNEQFF. CDR3 DNA: TGTGCCAGCCATGCTGACAGGTACAACAATGAGCAGTTCTTC.

The rearrangement uses TRBV12-3 or TRBV12-4 and TRBJ1-3, with no clear D. This CDR3 has 14 residues. V was trimmed by 7 bases and J by 0 bases, leaving 10 bases between them. The CDR3 spells CASNHRLSGNTIYF. CDR3 DNA: TGTGCCAGCAATCACCGCCTCTCTGGAAACACCATATATTTT.

The chain carries TRBV29-1 and TRBJ2-2; D is ambiguous. The V end was cut by 7 bases, the J end by 6 bases, with 18 bases between. The CDR3 extends over 14 amino acids. Germline loops: CDR1 SQVTM, CDR2 ANQGSEA. The CDR3 region has the DNA TGCAGCGCCCTTAGCTATGGTCGGCCCGGGGAGCTGTTTTTT. Residues: CSALSYGRPGELFF.

The rearrangement links TRBV6-5 to TRBJ2-5; TRBD1 is a possible D gene (5 bases). With 4 bases removed from V and 4 bases from J, the gap between germline ends came to 19 bases. CDR3 size: 16 residues. Looked up from germline, CDR1 is MNHEY and CDR2 is SVGAGI. The CDR3 sequence: CASSSLGVIPVETQYF. DNA of the CDR3: TGTGCCAGCAGTTCCCTAGGGGTTATCCCTGTAGAGACCCAGTACTTC.

V gene TRBV9 combines with J gene TRBJ2-5; 8 nucleotides match TRBD2. CDR1 is SGDLS and CDR2 is YYNGEE in the germline V gene. V lost 1 base to trimming and J lost 1 base; unmatched junction nucleotides: 9. The CDR3 has 17 residues. The chain's CDR3 is CASSVTAGVASQETQYF. The CDR3, as DNA: TGTGCCAGCAGCGTAACAGCGGGGGTAGCCAGCCAAGAGACCCAGTACTTC.

V is TRBV15 and J is TRBJ1-3; D may be TRBD1 (6 bases). V was cut by 0 bases and J by 0 bases, with 15 bases left in between. CDR1 is LNHNV, CDR2 YYDKDF, per germline (reference sequence). CDR3 length equals 18 residues. The CDR3 loop reads CATSRDLRQESSGNTIYF. The CDR3 DNA sequence: TGTGCCACCAGCAGAGATCTTAGACAGGAAAGCTCTGGAAACACCATATATTTT.

This clonotype was seen ten or more times. V usage is TRBV12-3 or TRBV12-4 and J usage is TRBJ2-1; 13 nucleotides agree with TRBD2. The CDR3 has 18 residues. Trimming cost V 6 bases and J 10 bases; bases outside gene matches: 18. This chain's CDR3 is CASSLRTGGLAGVEEQFF. For the CDR3, the DNA is TGTGCCAGCAGCCTAAGGACAGGAGGACTAGCGGGGGTTGAGGAGCAGTTCTTC.

This chain connects TRBV6-5 to TRBJ2-7, with D perhaps TRBD1 (5 bases). From germline, CDR1 is MNHEY and CDR2 SVGAGI. This CDR3 has 16 amino acids. The ends were cut back, 0 bases at V and 0 bases at J, with 12 bases in the middle. The CDR3 spells CASSYSGASSSYEQYF. As DNA, the CDR3 is TGTGCCAGCAGTTACTCTGGGGCCTCGAGCTCCTACGAGCAGTACTTC.

The table lists this clonotype with a few counts. The V call is TRBV7-3, the J call TRBJ2-5, with 7 bases lining up with TRBD2. CDR1 SGHTA and CDR2 FQGTGA come from the germline V gene. The CDR3 runs 15 residues. V lost 5 bases and J lost 2; bases outside the gene matches: 8. The CDR3 DNA sequence: TGTGCCAGCAGCCCCCAACCGGGACTACAAGAGACCCAGTACTTC. Protein product: CASSPQPGLQETQYF.

The rearrangement uses TRBV12-3 or TRBV12-4 and TRBJ2-6, with D hard to call. V gave up 8 bases and J gave up 2 bases, with 7 bases separating them. This CDR3 contains 13 residues. Written as DNA, the CDR3 is TGTGCCAGCGCTGACGCTGGGGCCAACGTCCTGACTTTC. This codes for CASADAGANVLTF.

The gene calls are TRBV20-1 and TRBJ2-5, with TRBD2 identical over 11 bases. V shed 4 bases and J 7 bases; nucleotides not matched to a gene: 8. The CDR3 sequence is 14 residues long. CDR1 is DFQATT and CDR2 is SNEGSKA in the germline V gene (reference sequence). CDR3 in amino acids: CSAKTSGNSGTQYF. Written as DNA, the CDR3 is TGCAGTGCTAAGACTAGCGGGAATAGTGGGACCCAGTACTTC.